This TCR beta chain was found in a study of somatic mutations in cytotoxic T cells in rheumatoid arthritis. Sequenced by immunoSEQ multiplex PCR; TCRdb stores in-frame clones only, minus some. The table lists more than 35,000 clones, 84% of them singletons. Purity of the CD4+ and CD8+ cells, isolated by positive magnetic bead selection, was checked by flow cytometry. In regard to this clone: The target antigen is unknown.

Germline CDR1 SEHNR, CDR2 FQNEAQ (reference sequence). Trimming pared 5 bases from V and 4 bases from J, leaving 17 bases between. CDR3 length: 15 amino acids. Study-wide results and limits: CD8+ T-cell clonality showed no significant difference between rheumatoid arthritis patients and age-matched healthy controls. The antigen targets of the expanded CD8+ clones were unknown.

The V gene is TRBV7-9, the J gene TRBJ2-5, with D tentatively TRBD1 or TRBD2 (5 bases each). The receptor was derived from a man aged 40-49 years in good health. Sample: CD8+ T cells sorted from blood. Here the CDR3 DNA reads TGTGCCAGCAGCACCCATAGCACGAGGGGAGAGACCCAGTACTTC. Protein product: CASSTHSTRGETQYF.